Listed below are T cell receptor beta chains from one sample, sequenced in a study of vaccination and CD4 T cells after COVID-19. TCRdb recomputed calls from the PCR reads with MiXCR, one row per CDR3 protein. There are about 18,000 distinct CDR3 sequences in the sample; around 62% occur only once, and approximately 0.97% lies in the top ten. The sequenced sample was CD4+ T cells from blood, obtained before SARS-CoV-2 vaccination. The origin of the receptors is a human donor who had recovered from COVID-19. The CDR3 runs from the conserved cysteine through the conserved F or W. Fields, in order: J gene, clone size, V gene, CDR3 protein. Size tells how often a clone was seen (once, few, many) or the class of an expanded clone, and some rows leave it out.

>TRBJ2-1|few|TRBV6-5
CASRYDSYNEQFF
>TRBJ2-7|NA|TRBV7-3
CARQMWTGTYEQYF
>TRBJ2-7|NA|TRBV10-3
CAIRRGSGLATPYEQYF
>TRBJ2-7|NA|TRBV7-2
CASSLTSVSYEQYF
>TRBJ1-2|NA|TRBV9
CASSSTPSGGYTF
>TRBJ1-5|NA|TRBV19
CASSRDRLDQPQHF
>TRBJ2-5|NA|TRBV20-1
CSARLRGLGETQYF
>TRBJ2-3|NA|TRBV15
CATSRDRTLTDTQYF
>TRBJ2-7|NA|TRBV30
CAWSVPRTSPVSSYEQYF
>TRBJ1-5|NA|TRBV6-1
CASSEGGWGPNQPQHF
>TRBJ1-5|NA|TRBV6-2/TRBV6-3
CASSYVRSNQPQHF
>TRBJ2-2|NA|TRBV19
CASSKGRNTGELFF
>TRBJ2-5|NA|TRBV6-2/TRBV6-3
CASSYSGRNQETQYF
>TRBJ1-2|NA|TRBV6-1
CASIPREGYGYTF
>TRBJ2-7|NA|TRBV28
CASSLLGQTYEQYF
>TRBJ1-5|NA|TRBV19
CASSMGQTIYQPQHF
>TRBJ2-5|NA|TRBV27
CASSLIAGQGSETQYF
>TRBJ2-2|NA|TRBV7-9
CASSLVGSGELFF
>TRBJ2-5|few|TRBV21-1
CASRDTGKRGPLLKQETQYF
>TRBJ1-3|NA|TRBV28
CASSLQGASGNTIYF